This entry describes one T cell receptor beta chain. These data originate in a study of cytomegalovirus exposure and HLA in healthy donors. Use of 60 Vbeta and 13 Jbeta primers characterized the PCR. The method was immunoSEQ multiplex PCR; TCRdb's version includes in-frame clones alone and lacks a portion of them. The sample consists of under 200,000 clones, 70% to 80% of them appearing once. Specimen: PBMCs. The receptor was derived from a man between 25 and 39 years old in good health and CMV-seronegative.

CDR3 bases: TGCGCCAGCAGCCAAGATTACGGGAGCACAGATACGCAGTATTTT. It codes for CASSQDYGSTDTQYF. The chain recombines TRBV4-1 with TRBJ2-3; D unclear. The CDR3 length is 15 residues. With 0 bases removed from V and 0 bases from J, the gap between germline ends came to 7 bases. CDR1 MGHRA and CDR2 YSYEKL come from the germline V gene.